In its sample, the clone carrying this TCR beta chain was seen once. This sample stems from a study of control samples from healthy donors and cancer patients. There are 13 residues in the CDR3. After removal of 6 bases from V and 3 bases from J, the junction contained 3 bases not matched to a gene. Germline assignment: CDR1 MDHEN and CDR2 SYDVKM. Generated by immunoSEQ multiplex PCR, the TCRdb table keeps only in-frame clones and is missing some. The data show about 150,000 clones, with over 85% seen just once and 4.5% to 6% held by the top ten. Specimen: blood. The sequence came from a man aged 40-49 years in good health. V and J are TRBV28 and TRBJ2-7, with TRBD1 matching over 9 bases. This chain's CDR3 is CASRGTGFYEQYF. DNA for the CDR3: TGTGCCAGCAGGGGGACAGGGTTCTACGAGCAGTACTTC.